This TCR beta chain was obtained from a study of blood T cell repertoires in COVID-19. Across the study: The origin of the acute and convalescent COVID-19 samples was the United States, Italy and Spain. T cells, B-cell-depleted T cells, or PBMCs supplied cDNA or gDNA.

Original processing methods: For nucleated cells, counts were estimated from reference gene primer amplification. Assay: immunoSEQ multiplex PCR; the TCRdb copy retains only in-frame clones and omits some. V, J and clone size derive from that table, while D and trimming were established from the DNA sequence. The sample yields around 170,000 clones, around 86% seen once. The CDR3 consists of 13 residues. The junction had 7 bases not matched to a gene; V was cut back by 5 bases and J by 13 bases. CDR1 and CDR2 (germline): LNHDA, SQIVND (reference sequence). This clone was counted once. Sequencing was performed on peripheral blood. This chain links TRBV19 with TRBJ2-2; 10 bases match TRBD1. The origin of this receptor is a man in his 70s who had recovered from COVID-19. CDR3 region: CASSAGQGVGLFF. The DNA of the CDR3 is TGTGCCAGTAGTGCCGGACAGGGGGTGGGGCTGTTTTTT.